These 30 T cell receptor beta chains share one sample of origin, sequenced in a study of identical twins (dated by TCRdb to the mid-2010s). Libraries were made using 5' RACE. Sequencing was performed on an Illumina HiSeq 2000. TCRdb reran the public reads through fastp at Q25 and MiXCR, keeping productive beta chains. For every CDR3 protein sequence, its rows merge into one entry that carries the most common genes and DNA. The sample table holds more than 250,000 distinct CDR3 sequences, of which roughly 8.6% were seen once. The leading ten clones occupy over 2% of the sample. Separately, the same data were catalogued under a study of yellow fever vaccine responses in identical twins.

The specimen was memory (CD45RO+) T cells sorted from blood. Taken with the paper, the label for cell subset or site translates to: CD45RO+ enriched T cells. These receptors were obtained from a woman aged 18-29 years in good health.

This clonotype was detected a few times. This chain uses TRBV5-6 with TRBJ2-5; a weak D match, TRBD1 (6 bases). The CDR3 is 16 residues long. V gave up 4 bases and J gave up 5 bases, with 21 bases separating them. Germline assignment: CDR1 SGHDT and CDR2 YYEEEE. The CDR3 loop reads CASSPGTTLPGETQYF. CDR3 in DNA: TGTGCCAGCAGCCCCGGGACAACTCTTCCTGGGGAGACCCAGTACTTC.

This clonotype was counted between two and nine times. This chain joins TRBV2 and TRBJ2-1; 10 bases fit TRBD2. The CDR3 extends over 12 amino acids. V dropped 2 bases and J dropped 16; count of bases not matched to a gene: 5. Germline CDR1 reads SNHLY; CDR2 reads FYNNEI. CDR3 sequence reads: CASSERTSGKFF. The CDR3 DNA follows: TGTGCCAGCAGTGAACGGACTAGCGGCAAATTCTTC.

This clonotype was seen only a few times. The chain couples TRBV25-1 to TRBJ2-1, with TRBD1 as a possible D gene (5 bases). Germline V gene lookup returns CDR1 MGHDK and CDR2 SYGVNS. The CDR3 length is 15 residues. The V end was cut by 3 bases, the J end by 4 bases, with 13 bases between. The CDR3 DNA follows: TGTGCCAGCAGTGACCGGAACAGGATTTACAATGAGCAGTTCTTC. It encodes CASSDRNRIYNEQFF.

In this sample, this clonotype turned up a few times. The genes are TRBV5-1 and TRBJ2-2; 8 bases line up with TRBD1. The CDR3 covers 17 residues. From germline, CDR1 is SGHRS and CDR2 YFSETQ. J was trimmed by 2 bases and V by 1 base; bases with no gene match: 7. The chain's CDR3 is CASSLQQGDLNTGELFF. CDR3 bases: TGCGCCAGCAGCTTGCAACAGGGGGATCTTAACACCGGGGAGCTGTTTTTT.

The chain employs TRBV7-7 and TRBJ2-5, with 7 bases aligning to TRBD1. J was trimmed by 1 base and V by 5 bases; bases with no gene match: 4. The CDR3 loop spans 14 amino acids. The germline V gene has CDR1 SSHAT and CDR2 FNYEAQ (reference sequence). CDR3 sequence: CASSLTGTQETQYF. The DNA for the CDR3 is TGTGCCAGCAGCCTGACAGGGACCCAAGAGACCCAGTACTTC.

The CDR3 loop is CASSYLSVDYNEQFF. CDR3 nucleotide sequence: TGTGCCAGCAGTTACTTGAGCGTTGACTACAATGAGCAGTTCTTC. The rearrangement joins TRBV6-2 or TRBV6-3 to TRBJ2-1; D unresolved. Trimming pared 1 base from V and 3 bases from J, leaving 10 bases between. CDR1 MNHEY and CDR2 SVGEGT come from the germline V gene. The CDR3 spans 15 residues.

To note about this clonotype: A clone one base away is much larger, so this may be a read error. This sequence joins TRBV7-3 and TRBJ2-2; D ambiguous. This CDR3 has 12 amino acids. The V end was cut by 2 bases, the J end by 6 bases, with 4 bases between. CDR1 SGHTA and CDR2 FQGTGA come from the germline V gene. The CDR3 reads CASSLQPGELFF. Here the CDR3 DNA reads TGTGCCAGCAGCTTACAGCCCGGGGAGCTGTTTTTT.

The CDR3 loop is CATKDGSQETQYF. CDR3 bases: TGTGCCACCAAGGACGGATCTCAAGAGACCCAGTACTTC. The gene calls are TRBV19 and TRBJ2-5; D remains ambiguous. CDR3 length: 13 amino acids. V shed 10 bases and J shed 2 bases, with 14 bases lying between them. CDR1 is LNHDA and CDR2 is SQIVND in the germline V gene (reference sequence).

This clonotype occurred a few times. The chain couples TRBV29-1 to TRBJ2-7, with 11 bases matching TRBD1. From germline, CDR1 is SQVTM and CDR2 ANQGSEA. The CDR3 spans 13 residues. The V gene end was trimmed by 7 bases and the J gene end by 7 bases; junction bases not matched to a gene: 9. The CDR3 here is CSGRGQGAWEQYF. The CDR3 coding sequence is TGCAGCGGGCGCGGACAGGGGGCCTGGGAGCAGTACTTC.

In its sample, this clonotype was seen many times. The chain combines TRBV7-8 with TRBJ1-5, with D hard to call. This CDR3 has 12 amino acids. Deletions cut 4 bases from V and 0 bases from J, with 1 base between. Germline assignment: CDR1 SGHVS and CDR2 FQNEAQ. The CDR3 region is CASSYSNQPQHF. CDR3 DNA sequence: TGTGCCAGCAGCTATAGCAATCAGCCCCAGCATTTT.

This clonotype was seen many times. This chain links TRBV18 with TRBJ2-5; D not certain. Germline CDR1 is KGHSH and CDR2 is LQKENI. The CDR3 has 13 amino acids. Trimming shortened V by 6 bases and J by 1 base, and 9 bases separated the two germline ends. The CDR3 is CASSTDSQETQYF. CDR3 bases: TGTGCCAGCTCCACTGACTCCCAAGAGACCCAGTACTTC.

This clonotype was seen ten or more times. The rearrangement links TRBV10-2 to TRBJ1-2, with D unclear. The germline CDR1 and CDR2 sequences are WSHSY and SAAADI. This CDR3 is 13 amino acids long. V lost 0 bases, J lost 3 bases, and 5 bases lay in between. Here the CDR3 DNA reads TGCGCCAGCAGTGAGTCGGTGGACTATGGCTACACCTTC. Protein: CASSESVDYGYTF.

In its sample, this clonotype was seen many times. The chain joins TRBV2 to TRBJ2-2, with D maybe TRBD1 (5 bases). Germline CDR1 reads SNHLY; CDR2 reads FYNNEI. CDR3 length equals 16 residues. Trimming removed 2 bases at V and 7 bases at J, with 17 bases between. CDR3 residues: CASSELGARVVGELFF. The CDR3 DNA reads TGTGCCAGCAGTGAACTTGGGGCCAGGGTTGTCGGGGAGCTGTTTTTT.

The chain has TRBV7-9 and TRBJ1-5, with TRBD1 identical over 7 bases. The germline gives CDR1 SEHNR, CDR2 FQNEAQ (reference sequence). This CDR3 is built from 16 residues. Trimming cost V 5 bases and J 3 bases; bases outside gene matches: 10. The CDR3 nucleotides are TGTGCCAGCAGCCCCGGACCAACAGGGGTCAATCAGCCCCAGCATTTT. Encoded protein: CASSPGPTGVNQPQHF.

The gene calls are TRBV20-1 and TRBJ1-2; D might be TRBD1 (6 bases). V was pared by 1 base and J by 3 bases, with 12 bases between. This CDR3 region has 14 residues. Germline V gene lookup returns CDR1 DFQATT and CDR2 SNEGSKA (reference sequence). The CDR3 protein is CSARVGGGDYGYTF. CDR3 coding DNA: TGCAGTGCTAGAGTTGGAGGGGGTGACTATGGCTACACCTTC.

In its sample, this clonotype was seen many times. This chain links TRBV24-1 with TRBJ2-2; D possibly corresponds to TRBD2 (5 bases). The germline CDR1 and CDR2 sequences are KGHDR and SFDVKD. The CDR3 is 16 amino acids. V lost 2 bases and J lost 0, with 9 bases in between. The CDR3 sequence is CATSDYRGTNTGELFF. CDR3 nucleotides: TGTGCCACCAGTGATTACCGGGGAACGAACACCGGGGAGCTGTTTTTT.

This clonotype was detected only a few times. The rearrangement links TRBV3-1 to TRBJ2-7; D possibly corresponds to TRBD1 (5 bases). The V end was cut by 2 bases, the J end by 5 bases, with 16 bases between. The CDR3 totals 15 residues. Germline loops: CDR1 LGHDT, CDR2 YNNKEL (reference sequence). The chain's CDR3 is CASSQTGVFTHEQYF. CDR3 DNA sequence: TGTGCCAGCAGCCAAACAGGAGTATTCACCCACGAGCAGTACTTC.

The chain employs TRBV20-1 and TRBJ2-3; TRBD2 matches 7 bases. V trimming: 6 bases; J trimming: 4 bases; junction bases outside the gene matches: 7. CDR1 is DFQATT and CDR2 is SNEGSKA in the germline V gene (reference sequence). The CDR3 has 13 amino acids. CDR3: CSAREVVPDTQYF. CDR3 nucleotides: TGCAGTGCCCGGGAGGTCGTCCCAGATACGCAGTATTTT.

The chain employs TRBV20-1 and TRBJ2-1; 10 nucleotides agree with TRBD1. Trimming at V came to 6 bases and at J to 12 bases, leaving 5 bases not matched to a gene. CDR1 DFQATT and CDR2 SNEGSKA come from the germline V gene (reference sequence). CDR3 length equals 11 residues. DNA for the CDR3: TGCAGTGCAACGACAGGGGGCAGGCAGTTCTTC. Amino acids: CSATTGGRQFF.

This chain links TRBV18 with TRBJ1-4, with TRBD1 matching 8 bases. The V and J ends lost 3 bases and 5 bases, in that order; junction bases with no gene match: 5. This CDR3 has 15 amino acids. The V gene's germline CDR1 is KGHSH and CDR2 LQKENI. The CDR3 DNA reads TGTGCCAGCTCACCGCCGGGACAGGTGAATGAAAAACTGTTTTTT. Residues: CASSPPGQVNEKLFF.

This clonotype was observed a handful of times. Written as DNA, the CDR3 is TGCAGTGCCCGACTAGCGGGGGTGATGCAGACCCAGTACTTC. Its protein product is CSARLAGVMQTQYF. The rearrangement joins TRBV20-1 to TRBJ2-5, with 12 bases that match TRBD2. V was pared by 6 bases and J by 6 bases, with 8 bases of the junction left unmatched. Germline-derived CDR1 and CDR2 are DFQATT and SNEGSKA (reference sequence). The CDR3 sequence is 14 residues long.

This clonotype was found many times. This sequence joins TRBV29-1 and TRBJ1-2; D is ambiguous. This CDR3 spans 10 amino acids. V was pared by 5 bases and J by 8 bases, with 9 bases between. Germline assignment: CDR1 SQVTM and CDR2 ANQGSEA. The CDR3 DNA follows: TGCAGCGTTTGGTATCTGGGCTACACCTTC. Translation: CSVWYLGYTF.

Written as DNA, the CDR3 is TGTGCCAGCAGTTCTCAGGCTGCGGTTAGCACAGATACGCAGTATTTT. It yields the protein CASSSQAAVSTDTQYF. The chain recombines TRBV2 with TRBJ2-3; D call uncertain. Germline assignment: CDR1 SNHLY and CDR2 FYNNEI. This CDR3 is 16 amino acids long. Trimming took 5 bases from V and 0 from J, leaving 15 bases between them.

This rearrangement joins TRBV20-1 to TRBJ2-5, with 12 bases lining up with TRBD2. With V trimmed by 4 bases and J by 2 bases, 5 bases remained unmatched. CDR3 length: 15 residues. The V gene's germline CDR1 is DFQATT and CDR2 SNEGSKA (reference sequence). The CDR3 sequence is CSAIRLAGEQETQYF. The CDR3 DNA reads TGCAGTGCTATTCGACTAGCGGGGGAACAAGAGACCCAGTACTTC.

This clonotype showed up just a few times. This chain uses TRBV27 with TRBJ2-4; TRBD1 is a possible D gene (6 bases). CDR3 length equals 13 residues. With 6 bases removed from V and 7 bases from J, the gap between germline ends came to 13 bases. CDR1 is MNHEY, CDR2 SMNVEV, per germline (reference sequence). As DNA, the CDR3 is TGTGCCAGCAGCCCAGACAGGCAGAACATTCAGTACTTC. Protein sequence: CASSPDRQNIQYF.

This clonotype appeared many times. The chain combines TRBV29-1 with TRBJ1-1, with D possibly TRBD1 on 5 matching bases. There are 13 residues in the CDR3. Germline V gives CDR1 SQVTM, CDR2 ANQGSEA. The ends were cut back, 7 bases at V and 1 base at J, with 13 bases in the middle. The DNA for the CDR3 is TGCAGCGCAAAATACGGGGGGAACACTGAAGCTTTCTTT. Residues: CSAKYGGNTEAFF.

The table lists this clonotype with a few counts. The rearrangement links TRBV6-1 to TRBJ2-3; no clear D. The germline CDR1 and CDR2 sequences are MNHNS and SASEGT. The CDR3 extends over 13 amino acids. Trimming took off 6 bases at V and 6 bases at J, with 13 bases between the two ends. The chain's CDR3 is CASSSSLPDTQYF. Here the CDR3 DNA reads TGTGCCAGCAGCAGTAGCCTCCCGGATACGCAGTATTTT.

The V gene is TRBV6-5, the J gene TRBJ1-2; 8 bases are a match to TRBD1. This CDR3 contains 12 residues. V was clipped by 6 bases and J by 8 bases; unmatched bases: 5. Germline-derived CDR1 and CDR2 are MNHEY and SVGAGI. The CDR3: CASRPGQGGYTF. The CDR3 nucleotides are TGTGCCAGCAGACCAGGACAGGGAGGCTACACCTTC.

This clonotype occurred a few times. The chain employs TRBV20-1 and TRBJ2-2, with 15 bases that match TRBD2. V shed 5 bases and J 4 bases; nucleotides not matched to a gene: 8. Looked up from germline, CDR1 is DFQATT and CDR2 is SNEGSKA (reference sequence). This CDR3 has 17 amino acids. The CDR3 region has the DNA TGCAGTGCTTCCCGGACTAGCGGGGGGGCCGGCACCGGGGAGCTGTTTTTT. This translates into CSASRTSGGAGTGELFF.

The sample holds a few counts of this clonotype. V usage is TRBV19 and J usage is TRBJ2-2; TRBD2 agrees at 13 bases. Germline V CDR1 and CDR2: LNHDA, SQIVND (reference sequence). This CDR3 spans 15 amino acids. Unmatched junction bases numbered 2, after V lost 9 bases and J lost 1 base. As DNA, the CDR3 is TGTGCCAGCCGACTAGCGGGGGGGAACACCGGGGAGCTGTTTTTT. Protein sequence: CASRLAGGNTGELFF.